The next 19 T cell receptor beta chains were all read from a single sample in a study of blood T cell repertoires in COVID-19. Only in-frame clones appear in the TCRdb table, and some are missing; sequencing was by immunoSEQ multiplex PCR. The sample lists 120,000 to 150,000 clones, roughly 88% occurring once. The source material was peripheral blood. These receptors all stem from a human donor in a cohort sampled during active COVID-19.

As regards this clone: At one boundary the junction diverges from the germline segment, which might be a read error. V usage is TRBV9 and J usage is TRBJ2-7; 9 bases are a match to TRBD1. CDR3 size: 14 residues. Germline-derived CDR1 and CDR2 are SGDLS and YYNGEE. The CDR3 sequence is CASNVQGASDEQYF. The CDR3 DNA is TGTGCCAGCAACGTACAGGGGGCATCTGACGAGCAGTACTTC.

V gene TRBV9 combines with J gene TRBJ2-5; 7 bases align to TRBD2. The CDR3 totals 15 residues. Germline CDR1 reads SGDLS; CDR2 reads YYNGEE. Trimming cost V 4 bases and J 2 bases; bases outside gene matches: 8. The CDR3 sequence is CASSKLAGVQETQYF. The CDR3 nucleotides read TGTGCCAGCAGCAAGCTCGCGGGGGTACAAGAGACCCAGTACTTC.

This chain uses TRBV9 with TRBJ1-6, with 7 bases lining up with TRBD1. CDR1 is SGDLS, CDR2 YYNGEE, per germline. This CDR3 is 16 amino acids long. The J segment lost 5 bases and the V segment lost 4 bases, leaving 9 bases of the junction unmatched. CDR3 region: CASSLRGDRNNSPLHF. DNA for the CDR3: TGTGCCAGCAGCCTAAGGGGGGACAGAAATAATTCACCCCTCCACTTT.

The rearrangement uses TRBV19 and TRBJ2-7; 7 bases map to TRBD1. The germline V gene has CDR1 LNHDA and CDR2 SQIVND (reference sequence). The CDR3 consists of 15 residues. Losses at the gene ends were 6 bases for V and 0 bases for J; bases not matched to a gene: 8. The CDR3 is CASSLRDSYSYEQYF. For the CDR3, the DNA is TGTGCCAGTAGCCTCCGGGACAGCTACTCCTACGAGCAGTACTTC.

The DNA of the CDR3 is TGTGCCAGCAGCCCAACAGGGAACCCTGGAAACACCATATATTTT. Its translation is CASSPTGNPGNTIYF. The chain is built from TRBV9 and TRBJ1-3; D might be TRBD1 (6 bases). Germline V lookup: CDR1 SGDLS, CDR2 YYNGEE. V was pared by 4 bases and J by 2 bases, with 13 bases between. This CDR3 has 15 residues. Variable domain in full (rest from reference TRBV9 and TRBJ1-3): DSGVTQTPKHLITATGQRVTLRCSPRSGDLSVYWYQQSLDQGLQFLIQYYNGEERAKGNILERFSAQQFPDLHSELNLSSLELGDSALYFCASSPTGNPGNTIYFGEGSWLTVV.

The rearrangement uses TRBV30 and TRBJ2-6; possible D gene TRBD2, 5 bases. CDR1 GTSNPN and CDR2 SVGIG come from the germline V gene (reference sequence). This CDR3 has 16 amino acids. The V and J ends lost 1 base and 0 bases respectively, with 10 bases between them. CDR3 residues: CAWSDGGSSGANVLTF. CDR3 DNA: TGTGCCTGGAGTGACGGTGGGAGCTCTGGGGCCAACGTCCTGACTTTC.

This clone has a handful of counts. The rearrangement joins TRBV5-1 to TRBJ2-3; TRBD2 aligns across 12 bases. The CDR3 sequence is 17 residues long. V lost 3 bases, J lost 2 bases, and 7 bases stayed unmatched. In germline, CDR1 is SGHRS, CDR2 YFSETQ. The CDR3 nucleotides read TGCGCCAGCAGCTCACACGCTAGCGGGGGGGTCACAGATACGCAGTATTTT. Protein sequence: CASSSHASGGVTDTQYF.

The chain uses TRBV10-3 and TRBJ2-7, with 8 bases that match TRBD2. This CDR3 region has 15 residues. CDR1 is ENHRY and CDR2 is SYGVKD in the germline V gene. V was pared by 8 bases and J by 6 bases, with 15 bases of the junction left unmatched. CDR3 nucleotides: TGTGCCATCGCACGGCGGGGGGAACCTAAACCCGAGCAGTACTTC. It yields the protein CAIARRGEPKPEQYF.

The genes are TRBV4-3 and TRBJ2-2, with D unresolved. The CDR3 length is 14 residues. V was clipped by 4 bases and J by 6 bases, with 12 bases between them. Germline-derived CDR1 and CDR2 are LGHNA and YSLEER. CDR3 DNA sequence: TGCGCCAGCAGCCCCTCGCTAATGGCCGGGGAGCTGTTTTTT. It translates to CASSPSLMAGELFF.

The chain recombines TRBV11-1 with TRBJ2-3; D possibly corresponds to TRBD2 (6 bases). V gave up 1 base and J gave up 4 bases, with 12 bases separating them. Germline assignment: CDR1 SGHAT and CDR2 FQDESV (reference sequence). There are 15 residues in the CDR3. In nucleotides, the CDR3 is TGTGCCAGCAGCTTAGGAACTAGCCTGGCAGATACGCAGTATTTT. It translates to CASSLGTSLADTQYF.

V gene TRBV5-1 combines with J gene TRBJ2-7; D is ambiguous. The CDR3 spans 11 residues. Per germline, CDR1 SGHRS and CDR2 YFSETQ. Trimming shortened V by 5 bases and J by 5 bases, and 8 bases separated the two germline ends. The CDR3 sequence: CASSSNNEQYF. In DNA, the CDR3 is TGCGCCAGCAGTTCCAACAACGAGCAGTACTTC.

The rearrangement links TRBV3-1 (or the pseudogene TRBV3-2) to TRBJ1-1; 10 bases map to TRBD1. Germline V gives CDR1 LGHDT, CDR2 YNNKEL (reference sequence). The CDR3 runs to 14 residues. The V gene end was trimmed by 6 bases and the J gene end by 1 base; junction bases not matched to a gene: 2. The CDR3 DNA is TGTGCCAGCAGTCGGGACAGGGGGAACACTGAAGCTTTCTTT. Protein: CASSRDRGNTEAFF.

CDR3 sequence reads: CASRGTSGTDTQYF. The CDR3 nucleotides are TGTGCCAGTAGGGGGACTAGTGGAACAGATACGCAGTATTTT. The gene calls are TRBV19 and TRBJ2-3, with 8 bases identical to TRBD2. The CDR3 spans 14 residues. The V gene end was trimmed by 6 bases and the J gene end by 3 bases; junction bases not matched to a gene: 5. Germline lookup yields CDR1 LNHDA and CDR2 SQIVND (reference sequence).

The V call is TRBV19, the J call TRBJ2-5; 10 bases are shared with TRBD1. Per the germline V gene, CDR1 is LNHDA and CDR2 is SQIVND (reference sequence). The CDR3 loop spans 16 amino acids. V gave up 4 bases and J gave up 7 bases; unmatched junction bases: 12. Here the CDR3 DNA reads TGTGCCAGTAGTACGGGCCCAACAGGGGACAGGGGGACCCAGTACTTC. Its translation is CASSTGPTGDRGTQYF.

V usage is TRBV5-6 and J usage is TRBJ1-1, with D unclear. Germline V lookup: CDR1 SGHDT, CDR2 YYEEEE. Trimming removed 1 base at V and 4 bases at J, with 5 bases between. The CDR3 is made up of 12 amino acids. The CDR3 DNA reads TGTGCCAGCAGCTTGTTCCGCACTGAAGCTTTCTTT. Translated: CASSLFRTEAFF.

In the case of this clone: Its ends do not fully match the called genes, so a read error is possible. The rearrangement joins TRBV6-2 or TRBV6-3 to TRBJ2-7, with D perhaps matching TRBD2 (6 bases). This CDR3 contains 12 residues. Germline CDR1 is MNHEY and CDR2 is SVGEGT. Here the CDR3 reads CASSFAVGGPHF. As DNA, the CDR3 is TGTGCCAGCAGTTTCGCAGTGGGAGGCCCGCACTTC.

The CDR3 loop reads CASSFRFTALEYTF. The CDR3 nucleotides are TGCGCCAGCAGCTTTCGATTCACCGCTCTAGAGTACACCTTC. J is TRBJ1-2 and V is TRBV5-1; the D is unclear. Germline CDR1 is SGHRS and CDR2 is YFSETQ. There are 14 residues in the CDR3. The V gene lost 2 bases and the J gene lost 11 bases, with 19 bases spanning the gap.

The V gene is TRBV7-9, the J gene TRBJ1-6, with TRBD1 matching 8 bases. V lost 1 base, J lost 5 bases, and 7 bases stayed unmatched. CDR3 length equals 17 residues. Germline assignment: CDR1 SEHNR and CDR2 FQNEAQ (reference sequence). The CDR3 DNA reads TGTGCCAGCAGCTTAGGACAGGGACAGGCGAATAATTCACCCCTCCACTTT. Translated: CASSLGQGQANNSPLHF.

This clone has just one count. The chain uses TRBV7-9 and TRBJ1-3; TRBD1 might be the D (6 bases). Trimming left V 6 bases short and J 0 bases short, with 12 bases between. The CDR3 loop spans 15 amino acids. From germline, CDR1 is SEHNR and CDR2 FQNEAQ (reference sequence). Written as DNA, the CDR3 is TGTGCCAGCAGGGGACAAAAGAGCTCTGGAAACACCATATATTTT. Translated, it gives CASRGQKSSGNTIYF.